This T cell receptor beta chain was identified in a study of blood T cell repertoires in COVID-19. The CDR3 has 11 residues. Trimming took 6 bases from V and 0 from J, leaving 6 bases between them. Per germline, CDR1 DFQATT and CDR2 SNEGSKA (reference sequence). Generated by immunoSEQ multiplex PCR, the TCRdb table keeps only in-frame clones and is missing some. Of under 300,000 clones listed, 88% are singletons. The clonotype originates from a woman younger than 45 with acute or convalescent COVID-19. The sequencing input was peripheral blood. The genes are TRBV20-1 and TRBJ2-7; D is unresolved. In nucleotides, the CDR3 is TGCAGTGCCGGCGGCTCCTACGAGCAGTACTTC. Protein sequence: CSAGGSYEQYF.